One sample yielded the 19 T cell receptor beta chains listed below, sequenced in a study of Ad26.COV2.S vaccination and SARS-CoV-2 variants. Stated treatment: roughly 18 received Ad26.COV2.S at low or high dose, single or two shots; about 5 received placebo; per-sample allocation not given. Specimens were obtained on day 63 following the first vaccine or placebo injection. TCRdb's copy holds only in-frame clones and misses some; the assay was immunoSEQ multiplex PCR. The top ten hold about 3.3% of the sample, which has approximately 400,000 clones, 85% seen once. The sequences come from peripheral blood, collected in a trial of Ad26.COV2.S vaccine versus placebo. The receptors were sampled from a person aged 18 to 65 who received the Ad26.COV2.S COVID-19 vaccine or a placebo.

The chain recombines TRBV30 with TRBJ2-2; TRBD1 matches 10 bases. The length of the CDR3 is 17 residues. Germline-derived CDR1 and CDR2 are GTSNPN and SVGIG (reference sequence). Germline trimming cut 1 base from V and 4 bases from J; bases unmatched to any gene: 9. CDR3 protein: CAWSGDRGREITGELFF. CDR3 DNA: TGTGCCTGGAGTGGCGACAGGGGGCGCGAGATCACCGGGGAGCTGTTTTTT.

This rearrangement joins TRBV3-1 (or the pseudogene TRBV3-2) to TRBJ1-2; tentative D call: TRBD1 (5 bases). The CDR3 has 14 amino acids. Germline assignment: CDR1 LGHDT and CDR2 YNNKEL (reference sequence). Trimming pared 0 bases from V and 7 bases from J, leaving 12 bases between. The CDR3 region has the DNA TGTGCCAGCAGCCAAGATCAGGGTTGGGGTGGCTACACCTTC. Its protein product is CASSQDQGWGGYTF.

The chain combines TRBV18 with TRBJ2-7; the match to TRBD1 covers 7 bases. V shed 5 bases, J shed 2 bases, and the junction held 3 bases outside the gene matches. CDR1 KGHSH and CDR2 LQKENI come from the germline V gene. This CDR3 comprises 13 residues. CDR3 DNA: TGTGCCAGCTCAACTACAGGGGCCTACGAGCAGTACTTC. Translating gives CASSTTGAYEQYF.

The J gene is TRBJ2-1, the V gene TRBV29-1, with 16 bases that match TRBD2. Germline V gene lookup returns CDR1 SQVTM and CDR2 ANQGSEA. Trimming took 6 bases from V and 0 from J; bases not matched to a gene: 5. This CDR3 contains 17 residues. The CDR3 DNA sequence: TGCAGCGTCCGGGGACTAGCGGGAGGGGGCTCCTACAATGAGCAGTTCTTC. Encoded protein: CSVRGLAGGGSYNEQFF.

This clone was recorded once. The genes are TRBV25-1 and TRBJ2-2; 8 bases map to TRBD1. The J segment lost 4 bases and the V segment lost 6 bases, leaving 4 bases of the junction unmatched. The CDR3 has 14 residues. CDR1 and CDR2 (germline): MGHDK, SYGVNS. The CDR3 protein is CASSRGRVTGELFF. In DNA, the CDR3 is TGTGCCAGCAGCAGGGGGCGCGTCACCGGGGAGCTGTTTTTT.

J is TRBJ2-1 and V is TRBV7-2; 8 positions agree with TRBD2. The CDR3 runs 16 residues. The trim removed 3 bases at V and 9 bases at J, leaving 13 bases unmatched. Germline V gene sequence: CDR1 SGHTA, CDR2 FQGNSA. The DNA for the CDR3 is TGTGCCAGCAGCTTTGGGAGTAGCGGGATGAAGGCTGAGCAGTTCTTC. Translated: CASSFGSSGMKAEQFF.

This rearrangement joins TRBV14 to TRBJ2-1; maybe TRBD2 (5 bases). CDR3 size: 14 residues. The germline CDR1 and CDR2 sequences are SGHDN and FVKESK. The V gene lost 5 bases and the J gene lost 2 bases, with 10 bases spanning the gap. CDR3 sequence: CASSSASPYNEQFF. The DNA of the CDR3 is TGTGCCAGCAGCTCGGCTAGCCCCTACAATGAGCAGTTCTTC.

The genes are TRBV29-1 and TRBJ2-5, with TRBD1 as a possible D gene (5 bases). Germline V gene lookup returns CDR1 SQVTM and CDR2 ANQGSEA. V lost 3 bases and J lost 5, with 16 bases in between. This CDR3 comprises 14 residues. The CDR3 DNA sequence: TGCAGCGTTGAGAGGACACGAAGGTCGGAGACCCAGTACTTC. Protein: CSVERTRRSETQYF.

The rearrangement joins TRBV6-2 or TRBV6-3 to TRBJ2-7; 9 positions match TRBD1. CDR3 size: 15 residues. The ends lost 6 bases at V and 4 bases at J; junction bases unmatched: 10. CDR1 MNHEY and CDR2 SVGEGT come from the germline V gene. CDR3: CASSLFGQGFYEQYF. CDR3 bases: TGTGCCAGCAGCCTCTTTGGACAGGGGTTTTACGAGCAGTACTTC.

Worth noting for this clone: The same CDR3 can be traced to other DNA sequences in this sample. The chain employs TRBV27 and TRBJ2-2; D ambiguous. The CDR3 extends over 12 amino acids. V was pared by 3 bases and J by 2 bases, with 1 base between. Germline V gene sequence: CDR1 MNHEY, CDR2 SMNVEV (reference sequence). The CDR3 sequence is CASSFNTGELFF. The CDR3 DNA sequence: TGTGCCAGCAGTTTTAACACCGGGGAGCTGTTTTTT.

The chain links TRBV10-2 to TRBJ2-3; D call uncertain. The V end lost 0 bases, the J end lost 2 bases, and 6 bases lay between the germline ends. Germline-derived CDR1 and CDR2 are WSHSY and SAAADI. The CDR3 is made up of 14 amino acids. CDR3 sequence: CASSESAVTDTQYF. The CDR3 DNA is TGCGCCAGCAGTGAGTCTGCAGTCACAGATACGCAGTATTTT.

The chain uses TRBV9 and TRBJ2-3; possible D gene TRBD2, 6 bases. Germline assignment: CDR1 SGDLS and CDR2 YYNGEE. The V and J ends lost 0 bases and 7 bases respectively, with 15 bases between them. The CDR3 is made up of 15 amino acids. The CDR3 sequence: CASSVEREETYTQYF. CDR3 bases: TGTGCCAGCAGCGTAGAAAGGGAGGAGACATATACGCAGTATTTT.

The CDR3 sequence is CASGKLAGGNTGELFF. DNA for the CDR3: TGTGCCAGCGGGAAACTAGCGGGAGGGAACACCGGGGAGCTGTTTTTT. This chain uses TRBV2 with TRBJ2-2, with 12 positions matching TRBD2. V trimming: 8 bases; J trimming: 1 base; junction bases outside the gene matches: 5. The CDR3 length is 16 residues. Germline assignment: CDR1 SNHLY and CDR2 FYNNEI. Using reference TRBV2 and TRBJ2-2 for the parts outside the CDR3, the full variable domain is EPEVTQTPSHQVTQMGQEVILRCVPISNHLYFYWYRQILGQKVEFLVSFYNNEISEKSEIFDDQFSVERPDGSNFTLKIRSTKLEDSAMYFCASGKLAGGNTGELFFGEGSRLTVL.

As for this clone: A junction boundary mismatches the germline segment, possibly from a read error. The chain has TRBV28 and TRBJ1-1; 8 nucleotides match TRBD1. CDR1 is MDHEN, CDR2 SYDVKM, per germline. The CDR3 has 11 residues. The CDR3 region is CASSITGQVFF. The CDR3 DNA follows: TGTGCCAGCAGTATTACGGGACAGGTATTTTTT.

CDR3 DNA sequence: TGTGCCAGCAGTTTCCGCGGACAAGAGACCCAGTACTTC. Encoded protein: CASSFRGQETQYF. This chain connects TRBV27 to TRBJ2-5; D unclear. CDR3 length equals 13 residues. V was trimmed by 3 bases and J by 2 bases, leaving 7 bases between them. Germline-derived CDR1 and CDR2 are MNHEY and SMNVEV (reference sequence).

The gene calls are TRBV7-8 and TRBJ2-7, with D uncertain. The germline V gene has CDR1 SGHVS and CDR2 FQNEAQ. CDR3 length: 10 amino acids. The germline V and J ends were trimmed by 5 bases and 3 bases, with 2 bases remaining between them. CDR3 in DNA: TGTGCCAGCAGCGACTACGAGCAGTACTTC. Amino acid sequence: CASSDYEQYF.

The chain couples TRBV18 to TRBJ2-1; D could derive from TRBD1 or TRBD2 (6 bases each). V lost 5 bases, J lost 0 bases, and 14 bases lay in between. The CDR3 runs to 16 residues. Germline assignment: CDR1 KGHSH and CDR2 LQKENI. DNA for the CDR3: TGTGCCAGCTCAACTAGCAGGGGTAGCTCCTACAATGAGCAGTTCTTC. Its translation is CASSTSRGSSYNEQFF.

Here the CDR3 reads CASSLTIGVENTEAFF. In DNA, the CDR3 is TGTGCCAGCTCACTCACCATCGGGGTTGAGAACACTGAAGCTTTCTTT. The chain combines TRBV18 with TRBJ1-1, with no clear D. Trimming pared 4 bases from V and 1 base from J, leaving 16 bases between. There are 16 residues in the CDR3. Per the germline V gene, CDR1 is KGHSH and CDR2 is LQKENI.

The chain employs TRBV5-1 and TRBJ2-1, with 11 bases that match TRBD2. CDR3 size: 15 residues. Trimming cost V 7 bases and J 2 bases; bases outside gene matches: 5. The germline V gene has CDR1 SGHRS and CDR2 YFSETQ. Written as DNA, the CDR3 is TGCGCCAGCCTCCGACTAGCGGGGACCTACAATGAGCAGTTCTTC. Amino acid sequence: CASLRLAGTYNEQFF. The entire variable domain, with the rest obtained from reference TRBV5-1 and TRBJ2-1, is as follows: KAGVTQTPRYLIKTRGQQVTLSCSPISGHRSVSWYQQTPGQGLQFLFEYFSETQRNKGNFPGRFSGRQFSNSRSEMNVSTLELGDSALYLCASLRLAGTYNEQFFGPGTRLTVL.